This is a list of T cell receptor beta chains from one sample in a study of CD8 T cells in ankylosing spondylitis. TCRdb called the 5' RACE reads again in MiXCR, with one record for every CDR3 protein. The sample lists 800,000 to 900,000 distinct CDR3 sequences; about an eighth were seen once. Sequencing was done on a sample of blood, either unsorted or a sorted T cell fraction (not recorded which). The receptors shown here come from a male donor with ankylosing spondylitis. Both conserved end residues are part of each CDR3. D genes are given only for firm matches. The size field is filled for only some rows; it gives once, few, many or a size class.

d_gene	v_gene	abundance	len	j_gene	CDR3aa	CDR3nt
TRBD2	TRBV19	few	15	TRBJ2-4	CASRLAGGPGNIQYF	TGTGCCAGCCGACTAGCGGGAGGCCCCGGAAACATTCAGTACTTC
NA	TRBV7-9	NA	16	TRBJ2-1	CASSFLVLGGIDEQFF	TGTGCCAGCAGCTTTTTGGTATTGGGCGGGATCGATGAGCAGTTCTTC
TRBD1	TRBV7-9	few	14	TRBJ1-2	CASSLQGASNGYTF	TGTGCCAGCAGCTTACAGGGGGCGAGTAATGGCTACACCTTC
TRBD2	TRBV7-6	NA	16	TRBJ2-5	CASSPRLAGFQETQYF	TGTGCCAGCAGCCCTAGACTAGCGGGTTTTCAAGAGACCCAGTACTTC
TRBD2	TRBV20-1	NA	14	TRBJ2-7	CSSKAGVTPREQYF	TGCAGTTCCAAAGCGGGAGTTACCCCTCGCGAGCAGTACTTC
TRBD1	TRBV5-1	NA	14	TRBJ2-7	CASSEGQGPYEQYF	TGCGCCAGCAGCGAAGGACAGGGTCCCTACGAGCAGTACTTC
TRBD1	TRBV5-1	few	14	TRBJ1-2	CASSTGQGTYGYTF	TGCGCCAGCAGCACGGGACAGGGGACTTATGGCTACACCTTC
NA	TRBV7-2	NA	13	TRBJ1-1	CASSLTGPSAAFF	TGTGCCAGCAGCTTAACAGGTCCCTCGGCAGCTTTCTTT
NA	TRBV4-2	many	12	TRBJ2-7	CASSQGAREQYF	TGTGCCAGCTCCCAAGGGGCGAGGGAGCAGTACTTC
NA	TRBV15	few	14	TRBJ2-2	CATSDNLETGELFF	TGTGCCACCAGCGACAATTTGGAAACCGGGGAGCTGTTTTTT
NA	TRBV28	NA	13	TRBJ2-7	CASRGHSLGEQYF	TGTGCCAGCAGAGGACACAGTTTGGGAGAGCAGTACTTC
NA	TRBV7-9	NA	12	TRBJ2-7	CASHTGAYEQYF	TGTGCCAGCCACACCGGGGCCTACGAGCAGTACTTC
NA	TRBV20-1	NA	14	TRBJ2-5	CSAVRQRLGETQYF	TGCAGTGCTGTCAGACAGAGGCTGGGGGAGACCCAGTACTTC
NA	TRBV12-3/TRBV12-4	few	13	TRBJ1-4	CASTRGLNEKLFF	TGTGCCAGCACACGAGGTCTTAATGAAAAACTGTTTTTT
NA	TRBV6-2/TRBV6-3	NA	15	TRBJ1-1	CASSSRRGQNTEAFF	TGTGCCAGCAGTTCCCGACGGGGGCAGAACACTGAAGCTTTCTTT
TRBD2	TRBV4-2	NA	17	TRBJ2-1	CASSQVSTGLAGVRQFF	TGTGCCAGCAGCCAAGTTTCCACCGGACTAGCGGGAGTACGGCAGTTCTTC
TRBD2	TRBV5-1	few	16	TRBJ2-1	CASRNLAGVGAHEQFF	TGCGCCAGCAGAAATCTAGCGGGAGTGGGAGCCCATGAGCAGTTCTTC
NA	TRBV20-1	many	15	TRBJ2-2	CSARDPLEGTGELFF	TGCAGTGCTAGAGATCCCCTGGAGGGCACCGGGGAGCTGTTTTTT
NA	TRBV5-1	many	14	TRBJ1-1	CASSTFDTNTEAFF	TGCGCCAGCAGCACCTTCGACACGAACACTGAAGCTTTCTTT
NA	TRBV20-1	many	11	TRBJ2-1	CSATGPNEQFF	TGCAGTGCTACGGGGCCCAATGAGCAGTTCTTC
NA	TRBV12-5	NA	13	TRBJ2-3	CASGTPLTDTQYF	TGTGCTAGTGGCACCCCCCTAACAGATACGCAGTATTTT
NA	TRBV5-1	NA	15	TRBJ1-1	CASSLELGRNTEAFF	TGCGCCAGCAGCTTGGAACTGGGTAGGAACACTGAAGCTTTCTTT
NA	TRBV5-1	few	15	TRBJ2-1	CASSLVNPNYNEQFF	TGCGCCAGCAGCTTGGTAAACCCGAACTACAATGAGCAGTTCTTC
NA	TRBV30	NA	13	TRBJ2-1	CAWSVQGGDEQFF	TGTGCCTGGAGTGTACAAGGGGGGGATGAGCAGTTCTTC
NA	TRBV7-9	NA	11	TRBJ1-2	CASSLRWGYTF	TGTGCCAGCAGCTTAAGGTGGGGCTACACCTTC
NA	TRBV6-2/TRBV6-3	NA	15	TRBJ2-4	CASSYLGGVGNIQYF	TGTGCCAGCAGTTACCTTGGCGGGGTTGGAAACATTCAGTACTTC
NA	TRBV5-1	many	12	TRBJ2-5	CASSLEWKTQYF	TGCGCCAGCAGCTTGGAGTGGAAGACCCAGTACTTC
NA	TRBV4-3	NA	17	TRBJ2-6	CASSQDEVGTGANVLTF	TGCGCCAGCAGCCAAGATGAGGTAGGGACTGGGGCCAACGTCCTGACTTTC
TRBD1	TRBV2	NA	13	TRBJ2-7	CASGGQGATEQYF	TGTGCCAGCGGGGGACAGGGGGCAACCGAGCAGTACTTC
NA	TRBV20-1	many	15	TRBJ1-5	CSARDNLLSNQPQHF	TGCAGTGCTAGAGATAACCTCCTTAGCAATCAGCCCCAGCATTTT
NA	TRBV12-3/TRBV12-4	NA	19	TRBJ2-7	CAFSFVDRVSGGNSYEQYF	TGTGCCTTCAGTTTTGTAGACAGGGTGTCGGGAGGGAACTCCTACGAGCAGTACTTC